The present T cell receptor beta chain was sequenced within a study of blood T cell repertoires in COVID-19. Only in-frame clones appear in the TCRdb table, and some are missing; sequencing was by immunoSEQ multiplex PCR. The sample records about 140,000 clones, 84% being singletons. The V gene lost 2 bases and the J gene lost 10 bases, with 21 bases spanning the gap. The CDR3 runs 14 residues. Germline lookup yields CDR1 GTSNPN and CDR2 SVGIG (reference sequence). The source of this sequence is a woman younger than 30 who had been exposed to COVID-19. The V call is TRBV30, the J call TRBJ2-7; a weak D match, TRBD2 (5 bases). Specimen: PBMCs or T cells enriched from blood (not recorded which). CDR3 region: CAWSSLGAASKQYF. The CDR3 nucleotides are TGTGCCTGGAGTTCACTAGGTGCGGCTAGCAAACAGTACTTC. The full variable domain, rest sourced from reference TRBV30 and TRBJ2-7, is SQTIHQWPATLVQPVGSPLSLECTVEGTSNPNLYWYRQAAGRGLQLLFYSVGIGQISSEVPQNLSASRPQDRQFILSSKKLLLSDSGFYLCAWSSLGAASKQYFGPGTRLTVT.